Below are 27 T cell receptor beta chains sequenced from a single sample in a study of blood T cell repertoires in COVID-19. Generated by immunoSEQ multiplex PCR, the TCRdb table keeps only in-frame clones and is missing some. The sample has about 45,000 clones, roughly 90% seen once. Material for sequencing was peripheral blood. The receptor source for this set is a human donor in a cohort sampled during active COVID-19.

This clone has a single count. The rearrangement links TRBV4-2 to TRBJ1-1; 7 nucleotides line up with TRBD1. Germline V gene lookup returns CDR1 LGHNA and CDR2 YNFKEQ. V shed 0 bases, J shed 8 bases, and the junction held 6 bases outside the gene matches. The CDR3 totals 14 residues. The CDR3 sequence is CASSQDEGRGEAFF. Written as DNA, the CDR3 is TGTGCCAGCAGCCAAGATGAGGGCAGGGGGGAAGCTTTCTTT.

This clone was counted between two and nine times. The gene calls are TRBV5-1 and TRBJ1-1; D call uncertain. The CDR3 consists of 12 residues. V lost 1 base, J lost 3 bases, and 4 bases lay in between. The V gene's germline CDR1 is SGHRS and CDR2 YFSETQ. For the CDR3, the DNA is TGCGCCAGCAGCTTGACGGACACTGAAGCTTTCTTT. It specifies CASSLTDTEAFF.

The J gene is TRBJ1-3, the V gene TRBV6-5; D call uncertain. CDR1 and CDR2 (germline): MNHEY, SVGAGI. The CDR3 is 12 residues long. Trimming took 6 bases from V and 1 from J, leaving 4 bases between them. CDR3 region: CASSGSGNTIYF. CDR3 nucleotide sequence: TGTGCCAGCAGCGGGTCTGGAAACACCATATATTTT.

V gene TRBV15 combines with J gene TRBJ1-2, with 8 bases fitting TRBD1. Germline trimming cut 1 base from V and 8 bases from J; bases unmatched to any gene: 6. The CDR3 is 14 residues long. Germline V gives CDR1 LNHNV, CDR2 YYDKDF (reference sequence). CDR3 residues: CATSRGGQGAGYTF. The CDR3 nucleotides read TGTGCCACCAGCAGAGGTGGACAGGGAGCGGGCTACACCTTC.

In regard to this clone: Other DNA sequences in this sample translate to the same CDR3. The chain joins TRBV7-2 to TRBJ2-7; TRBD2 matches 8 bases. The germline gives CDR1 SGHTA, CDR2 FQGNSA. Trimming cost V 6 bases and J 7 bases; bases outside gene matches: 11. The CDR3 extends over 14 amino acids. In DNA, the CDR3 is TGTGCCAGCAGAGCCGGGCCGGGGGGGGGAGAGCAGTACTTC. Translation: CASRAGPGGGEQYF.

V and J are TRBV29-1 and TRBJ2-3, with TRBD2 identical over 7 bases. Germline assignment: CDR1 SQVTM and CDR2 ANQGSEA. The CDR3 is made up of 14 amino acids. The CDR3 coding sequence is TGCAGTCTAACCCTGACTAGCCCCACAGATACGCAGTATTTT. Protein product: CSLTLTSPTDTQYF.

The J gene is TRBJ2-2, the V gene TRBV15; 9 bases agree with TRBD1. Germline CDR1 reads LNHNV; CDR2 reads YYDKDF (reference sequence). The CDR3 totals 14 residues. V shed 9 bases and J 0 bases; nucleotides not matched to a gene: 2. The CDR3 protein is CATTGGANTGELFF. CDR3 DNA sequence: TGTGCCACTACAGGGGGCGCGAACACCGGGGAGCTGTTTTTT.

This CDR3 reads CATRDSFQETQYF. CDR3 coding DNA: TGTGCCACCAGGGACAGCTTCCAAGAGACCCAGTACTTC. The chain is built from TRBV24-1 and TRBJ2-5; D is perhaps TRBD1 (6 bases). The V end lost 7 bases, the J end lost 1 base, and 9 bases lay between the germline ends. CDR1 is KGHDR, CDR2 SFDVKD, per germline. This CDR3 is built from 13 residues.

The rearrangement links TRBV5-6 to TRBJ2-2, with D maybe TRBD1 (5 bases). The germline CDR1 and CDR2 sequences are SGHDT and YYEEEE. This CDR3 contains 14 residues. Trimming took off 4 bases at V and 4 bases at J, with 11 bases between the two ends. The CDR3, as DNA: TGTGCCAGCAGCCCAGGGTTCGGCACCGGGGAGCTGTTTTTT. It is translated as CASSPGFGTGELFF.

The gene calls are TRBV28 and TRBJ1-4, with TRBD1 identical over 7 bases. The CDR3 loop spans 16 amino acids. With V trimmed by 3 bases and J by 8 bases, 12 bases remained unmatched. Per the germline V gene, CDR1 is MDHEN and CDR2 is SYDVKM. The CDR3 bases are TGTGCCAGCAGTTTGCCTGGAGGGGGCGCTTTCGAAAAACTGTTTTTT. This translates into CASSLPGGGAFEKLFF.

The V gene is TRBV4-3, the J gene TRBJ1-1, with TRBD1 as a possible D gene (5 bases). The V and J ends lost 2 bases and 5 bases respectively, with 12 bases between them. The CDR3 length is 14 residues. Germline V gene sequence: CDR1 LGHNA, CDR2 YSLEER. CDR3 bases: TGCGCCAGCAGCCAAAGACCCCCAGGGACTGAAGCTTTCTTT. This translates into CASSQRPPGTEAFF.

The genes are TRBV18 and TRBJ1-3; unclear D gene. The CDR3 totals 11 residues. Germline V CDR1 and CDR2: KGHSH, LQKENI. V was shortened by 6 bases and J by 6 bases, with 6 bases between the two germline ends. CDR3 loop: CASSSVNTIYF. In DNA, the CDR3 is TGTGCCAGCTCGTCGGTAAACACCATATATTTT.

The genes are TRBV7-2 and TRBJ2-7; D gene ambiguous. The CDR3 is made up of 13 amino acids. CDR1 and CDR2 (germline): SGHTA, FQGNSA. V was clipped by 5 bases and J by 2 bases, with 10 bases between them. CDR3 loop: CASSRQATYEQYF. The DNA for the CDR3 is TGTGCCAGCAGCCGCCAAGCCACCTACGAGCAGTACTTC. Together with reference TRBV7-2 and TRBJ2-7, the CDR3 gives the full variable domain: GAGVSQSPSNKVTEKGKDVELRCDPISGHTALYWYRQSLGQGLEFLIYFQGNSAPDKSGLPSDRFSAERTGGSVSTLTIQRTQQEDSAVYLCASSRQATYEQYFGPGTRLTVT.

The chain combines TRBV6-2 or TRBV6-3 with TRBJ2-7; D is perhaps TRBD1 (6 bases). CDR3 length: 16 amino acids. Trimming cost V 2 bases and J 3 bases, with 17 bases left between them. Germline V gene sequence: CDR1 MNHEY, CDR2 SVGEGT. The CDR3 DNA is TGTGCCAGCAGTTACCCGGGACAACCGAAGATCTACGAGCAGTACTTC. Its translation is CASSYPGQPKIYEQYF.

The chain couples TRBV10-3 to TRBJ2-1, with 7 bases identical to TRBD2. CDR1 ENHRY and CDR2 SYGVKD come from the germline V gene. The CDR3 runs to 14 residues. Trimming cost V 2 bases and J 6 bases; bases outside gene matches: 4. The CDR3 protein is CAISEPASGNEQFF. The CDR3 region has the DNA TGTGCCATCAGTGAGCCCGCTAGCGGCAATGAGCAGTTCTTC.

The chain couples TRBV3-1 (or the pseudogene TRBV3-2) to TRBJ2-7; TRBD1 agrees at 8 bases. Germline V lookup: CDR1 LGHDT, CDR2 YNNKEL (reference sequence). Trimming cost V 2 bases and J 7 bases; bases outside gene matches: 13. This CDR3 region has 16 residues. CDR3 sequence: CASSQPPTGEREEQYF. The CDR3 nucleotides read TGTGCCAGCAGCCAACCCCCGACAGGGGAACGAGAGGAGCAGTACTTC.

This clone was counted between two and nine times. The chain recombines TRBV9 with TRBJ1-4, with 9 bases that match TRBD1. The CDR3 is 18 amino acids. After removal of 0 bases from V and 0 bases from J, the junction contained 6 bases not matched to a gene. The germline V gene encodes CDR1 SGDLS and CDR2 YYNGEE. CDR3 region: CASSVAGQGFATNEKLFF. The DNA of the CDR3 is TGTGCCAGCAGCGTAGCGGGACAGGGCTTTGCAACTAATGAAAAACTGTTTTTT.

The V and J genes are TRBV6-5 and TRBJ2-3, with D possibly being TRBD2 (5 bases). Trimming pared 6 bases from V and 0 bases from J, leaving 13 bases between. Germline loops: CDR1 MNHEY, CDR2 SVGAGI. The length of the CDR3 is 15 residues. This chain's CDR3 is CASRPTRGSTDTQYF. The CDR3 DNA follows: TGTGCCAGCAGACCCACTCGGGGAAGCACAGATACGCAGTATTTT.

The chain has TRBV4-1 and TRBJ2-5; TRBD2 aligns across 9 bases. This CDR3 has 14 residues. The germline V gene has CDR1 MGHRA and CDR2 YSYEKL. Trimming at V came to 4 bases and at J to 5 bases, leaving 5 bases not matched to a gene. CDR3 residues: CASSPGLASETQYF. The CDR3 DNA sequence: TGCGCCAGCAGCCCTGGACTAGCGAGTGAGACCCAGTACTTC.

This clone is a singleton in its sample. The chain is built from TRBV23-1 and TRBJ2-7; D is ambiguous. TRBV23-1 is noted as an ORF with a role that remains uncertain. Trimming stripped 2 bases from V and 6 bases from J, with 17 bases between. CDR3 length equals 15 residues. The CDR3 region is CASSQERGYFSEQYF. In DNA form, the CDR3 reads TGCGCCAGCAGTCAAGAGCGAGGATATTTCAGCGAGCAGTACTTC.

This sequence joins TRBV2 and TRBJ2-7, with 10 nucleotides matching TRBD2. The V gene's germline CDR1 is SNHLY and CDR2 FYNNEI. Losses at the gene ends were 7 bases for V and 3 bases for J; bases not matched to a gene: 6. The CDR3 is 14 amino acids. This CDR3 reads CASTMGLAYYEQYF. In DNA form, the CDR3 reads TGTGCCAGCACTATGGGACTAGCGTACTACGAGCAGTACTTC.

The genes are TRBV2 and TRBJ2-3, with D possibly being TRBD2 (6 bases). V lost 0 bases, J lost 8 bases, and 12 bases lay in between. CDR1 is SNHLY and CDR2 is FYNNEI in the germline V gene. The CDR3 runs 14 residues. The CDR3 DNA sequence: TGTGCCAGCAGTGAAGCGGGGGGATCGAGTACGCAGTATTTT. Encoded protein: CASSEAGGSSTQYF.

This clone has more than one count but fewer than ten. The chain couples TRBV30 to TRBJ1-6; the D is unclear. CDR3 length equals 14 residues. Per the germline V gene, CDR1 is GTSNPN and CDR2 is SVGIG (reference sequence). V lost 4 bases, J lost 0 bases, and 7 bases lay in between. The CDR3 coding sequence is TGTGCCTGGAAGCCGAGCTCCTATAATTCACCCCTCCACTTT. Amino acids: CAWKPSSYNSPLHF.

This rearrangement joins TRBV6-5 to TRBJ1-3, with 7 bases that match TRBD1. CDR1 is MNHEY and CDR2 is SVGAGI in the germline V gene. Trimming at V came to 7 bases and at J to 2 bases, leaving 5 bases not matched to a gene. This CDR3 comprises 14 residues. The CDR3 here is CASINDRAGNTIYF. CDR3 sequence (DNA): TGTGCCAGCATCAACGACAGGGCTGGAAACACCATATATTTT.

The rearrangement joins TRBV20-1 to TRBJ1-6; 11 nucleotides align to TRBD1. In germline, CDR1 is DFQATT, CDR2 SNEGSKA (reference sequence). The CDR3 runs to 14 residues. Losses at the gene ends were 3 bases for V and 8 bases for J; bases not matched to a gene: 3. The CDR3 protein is CSASRDRGDSPLHF. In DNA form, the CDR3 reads TGCAGTGCTAGTAGGGACAGGGGGGATTCACCCCTCCACTTT.

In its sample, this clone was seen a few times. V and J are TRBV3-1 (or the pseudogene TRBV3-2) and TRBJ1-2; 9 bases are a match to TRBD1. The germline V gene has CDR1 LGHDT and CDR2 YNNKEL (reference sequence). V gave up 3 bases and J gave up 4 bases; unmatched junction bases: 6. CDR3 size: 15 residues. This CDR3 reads CASSHQLTGGYGYTF. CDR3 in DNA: TGTGCCAGCAGCCACCAATTGACAGGGGGCTATGGCTACACCTTC.

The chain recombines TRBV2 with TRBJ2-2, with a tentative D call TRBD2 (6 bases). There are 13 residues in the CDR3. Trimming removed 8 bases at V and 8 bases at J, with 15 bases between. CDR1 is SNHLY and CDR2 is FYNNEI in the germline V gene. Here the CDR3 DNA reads TGTGCCAGCTCCAATCGGGGGTTGGGGGAGCTGTTTTTT. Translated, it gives CASSNRGLGELFF.